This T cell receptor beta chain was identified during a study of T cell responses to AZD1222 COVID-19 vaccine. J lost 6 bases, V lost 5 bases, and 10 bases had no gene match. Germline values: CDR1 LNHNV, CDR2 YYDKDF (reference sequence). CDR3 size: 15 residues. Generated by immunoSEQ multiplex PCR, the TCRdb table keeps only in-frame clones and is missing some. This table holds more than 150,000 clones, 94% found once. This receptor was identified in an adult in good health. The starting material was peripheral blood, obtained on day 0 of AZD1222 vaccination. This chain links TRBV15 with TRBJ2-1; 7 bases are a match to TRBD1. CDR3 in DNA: TGTGCCACCAGCTATCAATTCGGACAGGTCAATGAGCAGTTCTTC. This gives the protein CATSYQFGQVNEQFF.